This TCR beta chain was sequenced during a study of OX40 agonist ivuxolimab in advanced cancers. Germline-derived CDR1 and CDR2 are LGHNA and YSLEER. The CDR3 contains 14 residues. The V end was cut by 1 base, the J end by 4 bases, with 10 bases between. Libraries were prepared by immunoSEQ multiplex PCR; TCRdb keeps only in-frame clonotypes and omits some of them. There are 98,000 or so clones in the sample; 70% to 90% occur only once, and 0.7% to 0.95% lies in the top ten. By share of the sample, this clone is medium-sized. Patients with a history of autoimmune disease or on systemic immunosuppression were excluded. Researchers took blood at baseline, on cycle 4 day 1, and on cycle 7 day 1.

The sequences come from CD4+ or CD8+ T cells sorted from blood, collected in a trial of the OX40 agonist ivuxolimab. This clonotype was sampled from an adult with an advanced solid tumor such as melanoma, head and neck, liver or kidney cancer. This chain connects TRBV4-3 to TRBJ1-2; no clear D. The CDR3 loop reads CASSQVGGGYGYTF. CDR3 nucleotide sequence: TGCGCCAGCAGCCAAGTGGGAGGCGGCTATGGCTACACCTTC.